This TCR beta chain was sequenced in a study of graft-versus-host responses after intestinal transplantation. On the study more broadly: Anti-thymocyte globulin induction was given to all recipients, followed by tacrolimus and steroids for about 3 years.

Notes on the study in general: Some GvH clones appeared in ileal mucosa or blood before recipient bone marrow. Within allografts, high graft-versus-host to host-versus-graft clonal ratios were seen among patients with graft-donor T cell macrochimerism. With peak circulating GvH clone levels came an association with early post-transplant HvG declines.

Method: immunoSEQ multiplex PCR; TCRdb's copy keeps in-frame clones and lacks some. In the table there are 71,000 or so clones, 90% of which are singletons. On this clone: Its antigen is not known.

This CDR3 is 16 amino acids long. The germline V gene encodes CDR1 SNHLY and CDR2 FYNNEI. V lost 4 bases, J lost 11 bases, and 21 bases lay in between. The input for sequencing was unstimulated CD8+ T cells sorted from spleen or lymph node cells, taken before intestinal transplant. This receptor was taken from a human donor who received an intestinal transplant. V is TRBV2 and J is TRBJ1-6; D is possibly TRBD1 (5 bases). This CDR3 is CASSGAKGEGKPPLHF. CDR3 coding DNA: TGTGCCAGCAGTGGAGCGAAAGGGGAGGGTAAGCCACCCCTCCACTTT. Complete variable domain (other parts from reference TRBV2 and TRBJ1-6): EPEVTQTPSHQVTQMGQEVILRCVPISNHLYFYWYRQILGQKVEFLVSFYNNEISEKSEIFDDQFSVERPDGSNFTLKIRSTKLEDSAMYFCASSGAKGEGKPPLHFGNGTRLTVT.